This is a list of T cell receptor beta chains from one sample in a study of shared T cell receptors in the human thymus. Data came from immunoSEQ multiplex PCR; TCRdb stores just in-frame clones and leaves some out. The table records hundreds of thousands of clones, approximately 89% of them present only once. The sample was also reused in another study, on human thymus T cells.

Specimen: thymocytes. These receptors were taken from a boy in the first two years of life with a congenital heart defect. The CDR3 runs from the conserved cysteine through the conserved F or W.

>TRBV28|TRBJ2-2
CASSIGLAGEPGTGELFF
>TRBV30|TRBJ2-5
CAWADRTLKETQYF
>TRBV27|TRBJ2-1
CASSFRTSGKSSYNEQFF
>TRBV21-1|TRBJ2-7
CASSKQGRGEQYF
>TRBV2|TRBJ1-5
CASSAGNQPQHF
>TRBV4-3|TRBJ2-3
CASSQATSLSTDTQYF
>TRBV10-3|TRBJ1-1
CAISELGQVPRDTEAFF
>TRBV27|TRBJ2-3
CASSPHRVGDTDTQYF
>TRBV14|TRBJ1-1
CASSKTGQADTEAFF
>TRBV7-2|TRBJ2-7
CASSRAYEQYF
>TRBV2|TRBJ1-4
CASLWTGGEKLFF
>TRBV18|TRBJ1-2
CASSPPRQGIPSYGYTF
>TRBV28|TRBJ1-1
CASSSRTGSNTEAFF
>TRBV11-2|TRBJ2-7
CASSLSASVGTYEQYF
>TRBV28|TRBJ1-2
CATAPGGRGRPNYGYTF
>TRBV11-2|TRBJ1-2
CASSSGTAQTGLNYGYTF
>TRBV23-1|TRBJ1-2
CASIGKNYGYTF
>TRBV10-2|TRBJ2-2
CASTQQGGGELFF
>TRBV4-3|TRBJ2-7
CASSQTEGRTSGDSYEQYF
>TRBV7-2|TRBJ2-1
CATSGVRVYNEQFF
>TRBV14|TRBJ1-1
CASSQGQKNTEAFF
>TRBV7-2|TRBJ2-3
CASSQGTFPDTQYF
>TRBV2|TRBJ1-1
CASSPPHVGQGRKNTEAFF
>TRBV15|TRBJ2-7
CATSRSQTSGSVQSREQYF
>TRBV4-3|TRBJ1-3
CASSQDRQRPSGNTIYF
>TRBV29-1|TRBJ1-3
CSAGGDRAVPGNTIYF
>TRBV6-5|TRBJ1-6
CAIARDRDNSPLHF
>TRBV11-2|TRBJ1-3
CASTTHPGGSGNTIYF
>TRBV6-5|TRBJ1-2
CASSSGGAQVGRGYTF
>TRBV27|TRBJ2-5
CASSLSEGLAWKTQYF
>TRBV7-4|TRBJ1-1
CASSLTGNTEAFF
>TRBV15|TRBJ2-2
CATSRESSGGPGELFF
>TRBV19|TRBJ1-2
CASSIGPFRDRGCGYTF
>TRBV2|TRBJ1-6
CASKGVGSPLHF
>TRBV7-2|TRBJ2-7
CASSLATGGSGNEQYF
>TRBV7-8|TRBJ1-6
CASSKTTGHYNSPLHF
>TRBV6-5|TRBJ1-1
CASSYWRGPTEAFF
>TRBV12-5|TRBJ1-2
CASGFLHGYTF
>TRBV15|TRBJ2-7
CATSREKDRGMYEQYF
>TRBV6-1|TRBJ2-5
CASLGQGETQYF
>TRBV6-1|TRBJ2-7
CASSESYPTGDSYEQYF
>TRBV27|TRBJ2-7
CASSPRQSPGYEQYF
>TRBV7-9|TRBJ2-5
CASSLGGQGMETQYF
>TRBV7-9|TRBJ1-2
CASSLATGTGGVYGYTF
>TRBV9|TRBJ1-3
CASSTSTAFSGNTIYF
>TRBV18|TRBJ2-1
CASSLTMDRVRPGSYNEQFF
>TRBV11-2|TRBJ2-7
CASSYRPSTGTRRCEQYF
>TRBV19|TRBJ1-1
CASSIRGTMNTEAFF
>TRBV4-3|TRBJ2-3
CASSQDPRTSGGADTQYF
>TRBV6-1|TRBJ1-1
CASSGIQKYNTEAFF
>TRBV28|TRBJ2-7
CASSLLIGQGGSYEQYF
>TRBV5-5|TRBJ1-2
CASSKGLHPYTF